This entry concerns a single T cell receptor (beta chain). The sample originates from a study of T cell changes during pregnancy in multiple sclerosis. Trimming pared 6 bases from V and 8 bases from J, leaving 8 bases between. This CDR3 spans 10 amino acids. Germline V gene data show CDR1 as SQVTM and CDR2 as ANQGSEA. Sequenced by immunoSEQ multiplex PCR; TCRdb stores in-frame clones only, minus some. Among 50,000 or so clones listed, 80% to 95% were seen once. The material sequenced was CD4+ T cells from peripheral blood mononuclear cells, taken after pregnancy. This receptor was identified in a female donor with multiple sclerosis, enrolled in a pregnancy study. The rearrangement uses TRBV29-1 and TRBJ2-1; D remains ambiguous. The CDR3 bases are TGCAGCGTACAGAACTATGAGCAGTTCTTC. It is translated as CSVQNYEQFF.